This record covers a single T cell receptor beta chain. This sample was included in a study of memory CD4+ T cells and cytomegalovirus serostatus. In the study's own analysis: After removing out-of-frame reads, over 2 million distinct TCRbeta sequences remained. The assay was immunoSEQ multiplex PCR, and TCRdb's table has in-frame clones only and misses some. Clonal size and the V and J genes are those of that table, whereas D and trimming came from the DNA. The sample has roughly 40,000 clones; 75% to 85% are singletons. The sort gate was single viable CD3+CD4+CD8-CD45RO+ cells for memory CD4+ T cells. Source material: memory CD4+ T cells from blood. The TCR comes from an adult in good health and CMV-seronegative.

CDR3 DNA sequence: TGCGCCAGCAGCCAAGTGGCAGGGGTCGGCCGAACAACAGATACGCAGTATTTT. This encodes CASSQVAGVGRTTDTQYF. This sequence joins TRBV4-1 and TRBJ2-3; perhaps TRBD1 as D (6 bases). The CDR3 spans 18 residues. V dropped 1 base and J dropped 3 bases, with 20 bases sitting between them. CDR1 and CDR2 (germline): MGHRA, YSYEKL.